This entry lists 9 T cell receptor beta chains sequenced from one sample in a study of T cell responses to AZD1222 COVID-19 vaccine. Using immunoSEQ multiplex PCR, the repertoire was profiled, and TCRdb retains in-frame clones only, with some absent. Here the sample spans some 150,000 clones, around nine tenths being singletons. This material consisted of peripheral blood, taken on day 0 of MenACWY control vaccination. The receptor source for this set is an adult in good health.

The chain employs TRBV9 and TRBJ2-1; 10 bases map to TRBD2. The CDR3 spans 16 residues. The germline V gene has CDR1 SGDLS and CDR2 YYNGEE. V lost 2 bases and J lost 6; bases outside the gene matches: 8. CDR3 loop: CASSVMSGRAGNEQFF. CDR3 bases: TGTGCCAGCAGCGTTATGAGCGGGAGGGCCGGCAATGAGCAGTTCTTC.

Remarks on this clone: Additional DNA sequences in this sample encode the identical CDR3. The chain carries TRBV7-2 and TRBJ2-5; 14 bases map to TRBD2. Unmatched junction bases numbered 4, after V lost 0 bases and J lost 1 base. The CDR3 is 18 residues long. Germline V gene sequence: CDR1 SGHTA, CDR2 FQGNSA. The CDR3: CASSLAPGTSGSQETQYF. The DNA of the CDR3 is TGTGCCAGCAGCTTAGCGCCCGGGACTAGCGGGAGCCAAGAGACCCAGTACTTC.

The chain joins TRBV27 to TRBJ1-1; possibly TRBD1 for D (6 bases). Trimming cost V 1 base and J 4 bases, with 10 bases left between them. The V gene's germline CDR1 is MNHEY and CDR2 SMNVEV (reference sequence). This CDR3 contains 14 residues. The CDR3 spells CASSLYRGGTEAFF. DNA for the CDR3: TGTGCCAGCAGTTTATATCGAGGGGGCACTGAAGCTTTCTTT.

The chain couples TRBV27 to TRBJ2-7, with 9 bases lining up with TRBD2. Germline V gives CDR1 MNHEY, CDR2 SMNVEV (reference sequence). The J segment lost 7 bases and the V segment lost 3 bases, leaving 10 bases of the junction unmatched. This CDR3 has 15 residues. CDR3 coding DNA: TGTGCCAGCAGTTTTCTAGCGGGAATGGGCCTAGAGCAGTACTTC. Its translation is CASSFLAGMGLEQYF.

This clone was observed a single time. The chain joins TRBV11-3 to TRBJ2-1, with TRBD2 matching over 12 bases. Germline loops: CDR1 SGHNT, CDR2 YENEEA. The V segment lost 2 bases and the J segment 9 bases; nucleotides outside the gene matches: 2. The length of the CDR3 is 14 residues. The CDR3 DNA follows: TGTGCCAGCAGCTTACTAGCGGGAGGGGCTGAGCAGTTCTTC. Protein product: CASSLLAGGAEQFF.

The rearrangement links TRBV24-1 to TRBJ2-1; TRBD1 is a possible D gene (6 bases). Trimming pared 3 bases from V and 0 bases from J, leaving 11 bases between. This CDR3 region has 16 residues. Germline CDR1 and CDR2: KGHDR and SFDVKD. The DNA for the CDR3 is TGTGCCACCAGTGATCCCCAGGGGAGCTCCTACAATGAGCAGTTCTTC. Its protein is CATSDPQGSSYNEQFF.

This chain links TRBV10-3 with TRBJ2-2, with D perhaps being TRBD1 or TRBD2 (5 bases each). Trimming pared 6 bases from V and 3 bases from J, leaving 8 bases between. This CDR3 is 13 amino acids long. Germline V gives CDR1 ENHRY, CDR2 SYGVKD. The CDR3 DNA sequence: TGTGCCATCAGAGGGACGGACACCGGGGAGCTGTTTTTT. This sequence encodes CAIRGTDTGELFF.

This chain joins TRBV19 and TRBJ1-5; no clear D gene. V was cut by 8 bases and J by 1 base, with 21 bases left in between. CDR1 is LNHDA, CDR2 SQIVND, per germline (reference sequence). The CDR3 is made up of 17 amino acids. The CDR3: CASGREDGVGSNQPQHF. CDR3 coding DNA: TGTGCCAGTGGACGGGAGGACGGGGTCGGGAGCAATCAGCCCCAGCATTTT.

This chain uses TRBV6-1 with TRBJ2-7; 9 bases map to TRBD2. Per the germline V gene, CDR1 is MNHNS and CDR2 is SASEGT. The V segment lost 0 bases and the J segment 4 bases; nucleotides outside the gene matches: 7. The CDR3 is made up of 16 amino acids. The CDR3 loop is CASSEAKLAGMYEQYF. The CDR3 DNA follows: TGTGCCAGCAGTGAAGCGAAGCTAGCGGGAATGTACGAGCAGTACTTC.